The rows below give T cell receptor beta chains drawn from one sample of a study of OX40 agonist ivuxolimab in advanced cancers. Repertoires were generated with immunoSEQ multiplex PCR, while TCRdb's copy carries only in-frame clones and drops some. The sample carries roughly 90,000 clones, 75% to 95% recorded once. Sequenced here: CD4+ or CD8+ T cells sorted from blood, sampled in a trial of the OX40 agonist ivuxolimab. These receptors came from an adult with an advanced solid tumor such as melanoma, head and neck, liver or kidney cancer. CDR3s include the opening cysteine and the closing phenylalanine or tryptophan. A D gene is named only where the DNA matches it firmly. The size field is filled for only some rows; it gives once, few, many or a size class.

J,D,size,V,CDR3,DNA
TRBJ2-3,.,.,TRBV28,CASSWGPTNTDTQYF,TGTGCCAGCAGTTGGGGTCCAACGAACACAGATACGCAGTATTTT
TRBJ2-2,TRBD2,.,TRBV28,CASRFSGSSTGELFF,TGTGCCAGCAGATTTAGCGGGAGTAGTACCGGGGAGCTGTTTTTT
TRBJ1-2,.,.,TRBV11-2,CASSLTPANYGYTF,TGTGCCAGCAGCCTAACGCCCGCTAACTATGGCTACACCTTC
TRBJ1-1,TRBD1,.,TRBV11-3,CASSSGTGPPGAFF,TGTGCCAGCAGCTCCGGGACAGGGCCACCAGGGGCTTTCTTT
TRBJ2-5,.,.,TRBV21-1,CASSNSTQETQYF,TGTGCCAGCAGCAATTCGACGCAAGAGACCCAGTACTTC
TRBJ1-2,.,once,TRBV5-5,CASSLDDTYYGYTF,TGTGCCAGCAGCTTGGATGACACATACTATGGCTACACCTTC
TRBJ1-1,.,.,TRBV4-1,CASSLGAGMNTEAFF,TGCGCCAGCAGCCTCGGCGCAGGAATGAACACTGAAGCTTTCTTT
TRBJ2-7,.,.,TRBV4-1,CASSLRRGSAGYEQYF,TGCGCCAGCAGCCTACGAAGGGGGTCGGCTGGCTACGAGCAGTACTTC
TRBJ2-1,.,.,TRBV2,CASSRTNYNEQFF,TGTGCCAGCAGTCGGACTAATTACAATGAGCAGTTCTTC
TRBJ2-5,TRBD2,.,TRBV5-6,CASSLSTSRPETQYF,TGTGCCAGCAGCTTATCGACTAGCAGGCCCGAGACCCAGTACTTC
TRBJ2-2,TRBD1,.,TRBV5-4,CASRHRGTGELFF,TGTGCCAGCAGGCACAGGGGCACCGGGGAGCTGTTTTTT
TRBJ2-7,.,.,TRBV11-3,CASSSRQIEQYF,TGTGCCAGCAGCTCCCGTCAAATCGAGCAGTACTTC
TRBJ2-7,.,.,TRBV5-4,CASSGETYEQYF,TGTGCCAGCAGCGGGGAAACCTACGAGCAGTACTTC
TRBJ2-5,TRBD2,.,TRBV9,CASSTLTSGIQETQYF,TGTGCCAGCAGCACCCTAACTAGCGGGATCCAAGAGACCCAGTACTTC
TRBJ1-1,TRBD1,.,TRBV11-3,CASSQGGVLDTEAFF,TGTGCCAGCAGCCAGGGGGGGGTCTTGGACACTGAAGCTTTCTTT
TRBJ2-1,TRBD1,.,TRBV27,CASSTGQGHHEQFF,TGTGCCAGCAGCACCGGACAGGGGCATCATGAGCAGTTCTTC
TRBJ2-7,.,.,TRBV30,CAWRKSGGGRSYEQYF,TGTGCCTGGAGGAAGTCGGGTGGGGGTCGGTCCTACGAGCAGTACTTC
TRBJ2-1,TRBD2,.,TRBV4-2,CASSQEGGTSGRASYNEQFF,TGTGCCAGCAGCCAAGAAGGGGGGACTAGCGGGAGGGCCTCCTACAATGAGCAGTTCTTC
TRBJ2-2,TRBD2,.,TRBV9,CASSSPPGLADNTGELFF,TGTGCCAGCAGCTCTCCCCCCGGACTAGCGGATAACACCGGGGAGCTGTTTTTT
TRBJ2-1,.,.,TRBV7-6,CASSIRWNEQFF,TGTGCCAGCAGCATACGGTGGAATGAGCAGTTCTTC
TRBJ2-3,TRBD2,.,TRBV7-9,CASSLDLSGRTIRTDTQYF,TGTGCCAGCAGCTTAGATCTAAGCGGGAGGACGATACGCACAGATACGCAGTATTTT
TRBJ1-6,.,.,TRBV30,CAWSVRTGANSPLHF,TGTGCCTGGAGTGTAAGGACCGGGGCTAATTCACCCCTCCACTTT
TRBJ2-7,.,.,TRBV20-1,CSASRSYEQYF,TGCAGTGCTTCCCGCTCCTACGAGCAGTACTTC
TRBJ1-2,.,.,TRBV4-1,CASSQVSDLRVNGYTF,TGCGCCAGCAGCCAAGTTTCCGACCTCAGGGTAAACGGCTACACCTTC
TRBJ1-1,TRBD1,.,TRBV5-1,CASSVTGGYTEAFF,TGCGCCAGCAGCGTGACAGGGGGGTACACTGAAGCTTTCTTT
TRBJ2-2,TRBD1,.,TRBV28,CASSLGAGGRTGELFF,TGTGCCAGCAGTTTAGGGGCAGGGGGCCGGACCGGGGAGCTGTTTTTT
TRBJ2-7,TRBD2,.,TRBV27,CASSLQAALALSYEQYF,TGTGCCAGCAGTTTACAGGCCGCACTAGCGCTCTCCTACGAGCAGTACTTC
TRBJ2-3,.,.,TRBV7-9,CASSLRSGSTDTQYF,TGTGCCAGCAGCTTACGTTCTGGTAGCACAGATACGCAGTATTTT
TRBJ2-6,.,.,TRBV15,CATSPSRVVGANVLTF,TGTGCCACCAGCCCGTCAAGGGTTGTGGGGGCCAACGTCCTGACTTTC
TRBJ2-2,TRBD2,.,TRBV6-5,CASSQLGGGTGELFF,TGTGCCAGCAGTCAGCTGGGCGGGGGGACCGGGGAGCTGTTTTTT
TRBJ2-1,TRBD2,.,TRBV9,CASSLAGGHNEQFF,TGTGCCAGCAGCCTAGCGGGAGGGCACAATGAGCAGTTCTTC